This TCR beta chain is from a study of blood T cell repertoires in COVID-19. Turning to the study itself: PBMCs, B-cell-depleted T cells, or T cells were the source of the cDNA or gDNA that made up the material.

In the authors' methods: Reference gene primer amplification in the assay estimated nucleated cell counts. Method: immunoSEQ multiplex PCR; TCRdb's copy keeps in-frame clones and lacks some. From that table come the V and J calls and clone size; the DNA was used to work out D and trimming. The data contain about 97,000 clones, roughly 80% of them seen just once; the ten biggest clones take up about 4%. This CDR3 has 16 residues. Germline lookup yields CDR1 KGHSH and CDR2 LQKENI. V gave up 5 bases and J gave up 0 bases, with 14 bases separating them. Sequencing was performed on peripheral blood. The receptor was derived from a man aged 55 to 70 with acute or convalescent COVID-19. The J gene is TRBJ2-1, the V gene TRBV18; possible D gene TRBD2, 6 bases. Here the CDR3 reads CASSKDQGLSYNEQFF. The CDR3, as DNA: TGTGCCAGCTCAAAAGACCAGGGACTCTCCTACAATGAGCAGTTCTTC.